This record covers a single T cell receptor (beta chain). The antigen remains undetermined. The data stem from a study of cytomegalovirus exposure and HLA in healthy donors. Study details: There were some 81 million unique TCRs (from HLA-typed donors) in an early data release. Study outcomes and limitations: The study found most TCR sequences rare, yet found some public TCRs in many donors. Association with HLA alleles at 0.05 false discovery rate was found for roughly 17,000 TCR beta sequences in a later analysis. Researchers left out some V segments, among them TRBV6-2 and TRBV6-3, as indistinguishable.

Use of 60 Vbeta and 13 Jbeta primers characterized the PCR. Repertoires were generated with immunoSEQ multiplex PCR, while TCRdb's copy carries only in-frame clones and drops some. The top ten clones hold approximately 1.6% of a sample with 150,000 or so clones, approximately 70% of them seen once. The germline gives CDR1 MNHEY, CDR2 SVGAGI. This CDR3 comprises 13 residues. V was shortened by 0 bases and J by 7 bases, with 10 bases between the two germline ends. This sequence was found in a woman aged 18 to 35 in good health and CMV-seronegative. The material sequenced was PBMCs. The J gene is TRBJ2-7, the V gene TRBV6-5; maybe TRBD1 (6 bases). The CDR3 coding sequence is TGTGCCAGCAGTTACTCAGGGGGACGTGAGCAGTACTTC. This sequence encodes CASSYSGGREQYF.